What follows are 3 T cell receptor beta chains derived from one specimen sequenced in a study of blood T cell repertoires in COVID-19 (dated by TCRdb to 2020 to 2022). Preparation of the library involved the immunoSEQ multiplex PCR assay. Held by TCRdb, this immuneACCESS table contains in-frame sequences only and omits some clones. Under half of the omission traces to an unresolved V gene where checked; the cause of the rest is unknown. The sample table records fewer than 250,000 clones; nearly 95% of these occur just once. The top ten clonotypes cover around 0.86% of the sample. The sequenced material came from peripheral blood. All receptors derive from a young man with COVID-19, enrolled during active disease.

The CDR3: CAWSRRTGVGEQFF. DNA for the CDR3: TGTGCCTGGAGTCGTCGCACAGGGGTTGGTGAGCAGTTCTTC. This rearrangement joins TRBV30 to TRBJ2-1, with TRBD1 matching 7 bases. The V segment lost 2 bases and the J segment 9 bases; nucleotides outside the gene matches: 10. CDR3 length equals 14 residues. Germline lookup yields CDR1 GTSNPN and CDR2 SVGIG (reference sequence).

V usage is TRBV6-5 and J usage is TRBJ2-3; D not certain. The CDR3 length is 15 residues. Germline V lookup: CDR1 MNHEY, CDR2 SVGAGI. V lost 1 base, J lost 6 bases, and 14 bases lay in between. Here the CDR3 reads CASSYFGPFSDTQYF. In DNA form, the CDR3 reads TGTGCCAGCAGTTACTTCGGTCCGTTTTCGGATACGCAGTATTTT.

The chain has TRBV5-4 and TRBJ2-7; 8 bases fit TRBD1. The ends lost 4 bases at V and 3 bases at J; junction bases unmatched: 6. Looked up from germline, CDR1 is SGHNT and CDR2 is YYREEE (reference sequence). The CDR3 is 14 residues long. The CDR3 sequence is CASSNGQGIYEQYF. The CDR3 bases are TGTGCCAGCAGCAACGGACAGGGCATCTACGAGCAGTACTTC.